Below are 8 T cell receptor beta chains sequenced from a single sample in a study of cytomegalovirus exposure and HLA in healthy donors. In the PCR, 60 Vbeta and 13 Jbeta primers were used. The assay was immunoSEQ multiplex PCR, and TCRdb's table has in-frame clones only and misses some. The sample records nearly 65,000 clones, under 85% being singletons. Sequencing was done on a sample of PBMCs. These receptors all stem from a man in his forties or fifties in good health and CMV-seronegative.

This clone has just a few counts. The rearrangement links TRBV7-8 to TRBJ1-6; TRBD1 aligns across 9 bases. Germline V CDR1 and CDR2: SGHVS, FQNEAQ. Trimming took 3 bases from V and 5 from J; bases not matched to a gene: 5. This CDR3 has 16 residues. CDR3 loop: CASSFQTGGDNSPLHF. CDR3 nucleotides: TGTGCCAGCAGCTTCCAGACAGGGGGAGATAATTCACCCCTCCACTTT.

The chain carries TRBV18 and TRBJ1-1, with 7 bases lining up with TRBD1. V shed 4 bases and J 2 bases; nucleotides not matched to a gene: 4. Germline assignment: CDR1 KGHSH and CDR2 LQKENI. This CDR3 contains 14 residues. The CDR3 DNA sequence: TGTGCCAGCTCACAGGGACAGCGTAACACTGAAGCTTTCTTT. This gives the protein CASSQGQRNTEAFF. Drawing the rest from reference TRBV18 and TRBJ1-1, the complete variable domain is NAGVMQNPRHLVRRRGQEARLRCSPMKGHSHVYWYRQLPEEGLKFMVYLQKENIIDESGMPKERFSAEFPKEGPSILRIQQVVRGDSAAYFCASSQGQRNTEAFFGQGTRLTVV.

The genes are TRBV15 and TRBJ1-2; TRBD1 matches 8 bases. Germline V gene sequence: CDR1 LNHNV, CDR2 YYDKDF (reference sequence). The CDR3 is 14 amino acids. After removal of 3 bases from V and 7 bases from J, the junction contained 7 bases not matched to a gene. The CDR3 sequence is CATSSWQGAGGYTF. For the CDR3, the DNA is TGTGCCACCAGCAGTTGGCAGGGGGCGGGTGGCTACACCTTC.

This clone was seen more than once but under ten times. The chain links TRBV7-9 to TRBJ2-1; the D is unclear. V lost 5 bases and J lost 7, with 9 bases in between. In germline, CDR1 is SEHNR, CDR2 FQNEAQ (reference sequence). This CDR3 region has 12 residues. The CDR3 bases are TGTGCCAGCAGCCAAACAAAAAATGAGCAGTTCTTC. Its translation: CASSQTKNEQFF.

This clone appeared a single time. The chain combines TRBV30 with TRBJ1-1; D is unresolved. This CDR3 has 14 residues. Germline V lookup: CDR1 GTSNPN, CDR2 SVGIG (reference sequence). V lost 4 bases and J lost 0, with 12 bases in between. The CDR3 bases are TGTGCCTGGACGCCGAACTTCATGAACACTGAAGCTTTCTTT. It codes for CAWTPNFMNTEAFF.

This chain joins TRBV5-1 and TRBJ2-5; tentative D call: TRBD1 (6 bases). Trimming took off 5 bases at V and 1 base at J, with 12 bases between the two ends. Germline V gene lookup returns CDR1 SGHRS and CDR2 YFSETQ. The CDR3 extends over 14 amino acids. This CDR3 is CASSRDNTQETQYF. In DNA form, the CDR3 reads TGCGCCAGCAGTAGGGACAACACCCAAGAGACCCAGTACTTC.

Note on this clone: A read error may account for a junction end that differs from germline. This chain links TRBV7-9 with TRBJ2-7; possible D gene TRBD1, 5 bases. CDR3 length equals 13 residues. Looked up from germline, CDR1 is SEHNR and CDR2 is FQNEAQ (reference sequence). CDR3: CSSRSDIPYEQYF. The CDR3 region has the DNA TGTTCCAGCAGGTCGGACATTCCCTACGAGCAGTACTTC. Filled out from reference TRBV7-9 and TRBJ2-7, the complete variable domain reads DTGVSQNPRHKITKRGQNVTFRCDPISEHNRLYWYRQTLGQGPEFLTYFQNEAQLEKSRLLSDRFSAERPKGSFSTLEIQRTEQGDSAMYLCSSRSDIPYEQYFGPGTRLTVT.

CDR3 region: CAWSVGVMNYNSPLHF. The CDR3 DNA reads as TGTGCCTGGAGTGTAGGAGTGATGAACTATAATTCACCCCTCCACTTT. The chain couples TRBV30 to TRBJ1-6; D gene unclear. The length of the CDR3 is 16 residues. The V gene lost 0 bases and the J gene lost 3 bases, with 12 bases spanning the gap. Per germline, CDR1 GTSNPN and CDR2 SVGIG (reference sequence).